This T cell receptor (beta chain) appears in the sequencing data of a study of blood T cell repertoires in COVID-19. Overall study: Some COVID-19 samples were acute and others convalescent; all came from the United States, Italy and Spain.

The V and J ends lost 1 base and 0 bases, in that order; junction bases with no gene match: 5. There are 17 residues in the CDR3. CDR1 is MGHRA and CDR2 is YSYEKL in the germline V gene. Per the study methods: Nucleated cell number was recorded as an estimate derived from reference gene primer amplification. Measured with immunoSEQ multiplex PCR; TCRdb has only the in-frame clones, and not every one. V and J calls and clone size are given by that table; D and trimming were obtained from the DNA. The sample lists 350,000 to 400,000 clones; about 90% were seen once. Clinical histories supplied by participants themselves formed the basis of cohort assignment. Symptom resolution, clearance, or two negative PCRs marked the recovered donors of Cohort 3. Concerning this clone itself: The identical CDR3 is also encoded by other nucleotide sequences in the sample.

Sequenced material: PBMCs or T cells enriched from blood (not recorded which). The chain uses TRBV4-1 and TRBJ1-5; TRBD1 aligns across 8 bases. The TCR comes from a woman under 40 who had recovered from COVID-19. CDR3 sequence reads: CASSQGGTGYSNQPQHF. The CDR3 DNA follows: TGCGCCAGCAGCCAAGGAGGGACAGGCTATAGCAATCAGCCCCAGCATTTT.